This passage covers 27 T cell receptor beta chains from one sample sequenced in a study of CD8 T cells in Susac syndrome. RNA, at about 0.45 to 1 ug, was reverse transcribed with random hexamers. TCRdb used MiXCR to reprocess the immunoSEQ multiplex PCR reads, holding one entry per CDR3 protein. The sample records approximately 160,000 distinct CDR3 sequences, 95% to 97% being singletons. The sample comprised CD4+ T cells from PBMCs. Receptors originate from a human donor with Susac syndrome.

The V call is TRBV2, the J call TRBJ1-5; D is unresolved. The CDR3 is 14 amino acids. Trimming pared 5 bases from V and 1 base from J, leaving 9 bases between. The germline CDR1 and CDR2 sequences are SNHLY and FYNNEI. The chain's CDR3 is CASSRGNSNQPQHF. The CDR3 nucleotides are TGTGCCAGCAGTCGCGGAAACAGCAATCAGCCCCAGCATTTT.

This clonotype appeared a few times. The chain combines TRBV29-1 with TRBJ2-7; 7 bases align to TRBD1. CDR1 SQVTM and CDR2 ANQGSEA come from the germline V gene. V trimming: 4 bases; J trimming: 6 bases; junction bases outside the gene matches: 0. CDR3 length: 10 amino acids. For the CDR3, the DNA is TGCAGCGTTGGACAGGGCGAGCAGTACTTC. Translated, it gives CSVGQGEQYF.

This clonotype has just one count. The chain is built from TRBV4-3 and TRBJ2-3, with a tentative D call TRBD2 (6 bases). Germline V gene data show CDR1 as LGHNA and CDR2 as YSLEER. The CDR3 totals 16 residues. V gave up 0 bases and J gave up 5 bases, with 15 bases separating them. This CDR3 is CASSQEYGGAQDTQYF. For the CDR3, the DNA is TGCGCCAGCAGCCAAGAGTATGGAGGGGCGCAAGATACGCAGTATTTT.

The chain combines TRBV28 with TRBJ2-1; D might be TRBD1 or TRBD2, each matching 5 bases. CDR3 length equals 12 residues. The V and J ends lost 10 bases and 9 bases respectively, with 16 bases between them. The germline gives CDR1 MDHEN, CDR2 SYDVKM. Here the CDR3 DNA reads TGTGCCACCCCGGACGGGGCCGGTGAGCAGTTCTTC. Residues: CATPDGAGEQFF.

The chain recombines TRBV9 with TRBJ1-1, with D perhaps TRBD1 (5 bases). The CDR3 has 14 amino acids. V was pared by 2 bases and J by 5 bases, with 13 bases between. Looked up from germline, CDR1 is SGDLS and CDR2 is YYNGEE. DNA for the CDR3: TGTGCCAGCAGCGTCGGGCAGGGAGGTACTGAAGCTTTCTTT. It is translated as CASSVGQGGTEAFF.

The J gene is TRBJ2-2, the V gene TRBV4-2; D perhaps matches TRBD2 (6 bases). CDR1 and CDR2 from the germline V gene are LGHNA and YNFKEQ. With 3 bases removed from V and 4 bases from J, the gap between germline ends came to 18 bases. The CDR3 consists of 17 residues. The CDR3 region is CASSHPSLGLFTGELFF. The CDR3 nucleotides read TGTGCCAGCAGCCACCCGTCCCTTGGACTATTCACCGGGGAGCTGTTTTTT.

The V and J genes are TRBV14 and TRBJ2-1, with 8 bases aligning to TRBD1. The V segment lost 1 base and the J segment 6 bases; nucleotides outside the gene matches: 8. Germline-derived CDR1 and CDR2 are SGHDN and FVKESK. CDR3 length: 16 amino acids. The DNA of the CDR3 is TGTGCCAGCAGCCAAGTGCCTGGGACAGGTGGCAATGAGCAGTTCTTC. This translates into CASSQVPGTGGNEQFF.

The genes are TRBV6-5 and TRBJ1-6, with D maybe TRBD1 (5 bases). Germline V gene sequence: CDR1 MNHEY, CDR2 SVGAGI. Trimming took off 8 bases at V and 0 bases at J, with 11 bases between the two ends. The CDR3 runs to 15 residues. The CDR3 spells CASQGASSYNSPLHF. The CDR3 DNA follows: TGTGCCAGCCAAGGGGCGAGCTCCTATAATTCACCCCTCCACTTT.

The chain recombines TRBV14 with TRBJ1-2, with D hard to call. The CDR3 sequence is 15 residues long. Germline loops: CDR1 SGHDN, CDR2 FVKESK. Trimming took off 1 base at V and 4 bases at J, with 13 bases between the two ends. DNA of the CDR3: TGTGCCAGCAGCCAAGTGGCCAGGCCTCTCTATGGCTACACCTTC. Translation: CASSQVARPLYGYTF. The full variable domain, its missing parts supplied by reference TRBV14 and TRBJ1-2, is EAGVTQFPSHSVIEKGQTVTLRCDPISGHDNLYWYRRVMGKEIKFLLHFVKESKQDESGMPNNRFLAERTGGTYSTLKVQPAELEDSGVYFCASSQVARPLYGYTFGSGTRLTVV.

The rearrangement joins TRBV18 to TRBJ2-3; D remains ambiguous. Germline V gene sequence: CDR1 KGHSH, CDR2 LQKENI. Trimming shortened V by 3 bases and J by 6 bases, and 13 bases separated the two germline ends. CDR3 size: 14 residues. This CDR3 is CASSPVGMTDTQYF. Written as DNA, the CDR3 is TGTGCCAGCTCACCGGTGGGTATGACGGATACGCAGTATTTT.

V usage is TRBV18 and J usage is TRBJ2-7, with D uncertain. This CDR3 has 14 residues. Germline values: CDR1 KGHSH, CDR2 LQKENI. V was trimmed by 3 bases and J by 1 base, leaving 10 bases between them. The CDR3 region is CASSPSDESYEQYV. The CDR3 nucleotides are TGTGCCAGCTCACCCTCGGATGAGTCCTACGAGCAGTACGTC.

The chain couples TRBV2 to TRBJ2-5; D ambiguous. Germline loops: CDR1 SNHLY, CDR2 FYNNEI. Deletions cut 4 bases from V and 2 bases from J, with 8 bases between. This CDR3 spans 13 amino acids. The CDR3 region has the DNA TGTGCCAGCAGTGGGCTCTTACAAGAGACCCAGTACTTC. It codes for CASSGLLQETQYF.

This clonotype has only one observation. The chain is built from TRBV5-1 and TRBJ2-1, with D maybe TRBD1 (5 bases). Trimming pared 4 bases from V and 6 bases from J, leaving 14 bases between. The germline V gene encodes CDR1 SGHRS and CDR2 YFSETQ. The CDR3 loop spans 14 amino acids. The CDR3 region has the DNA TGCGCCAGCAGCCTGGGATTTCAGGGCAATGAGCAGTTCTTC. Protein: CASSLGFQGNEQFF.

This rearrangement joins TRBV29-1 to TRBJ2-7; D remains ambiguous. The CDR3 has 13 amino acids. Deletions cut 4 bases from V and 2 bases from J, with 12 bases between. The germline V gene encodes CDR1 SQVTM and CDR2 ANQGSEA. The DNA for the CDR3 is TGCAGCGTTGGCGGTCGCCGAACCTACGAGCAGTACTTC. It encodes CSVGGRRTYEQYF.

The chain employs TRBV30 and TRBJ2-7; D gene uncertain. The CDR3 extends over 13 amino acids. CDR1 GTSNPN and CDR2 SVGIG come from the germline V gene (reference sequence). V lost 1 base and J lost 2, with 9 bases in between. Written as DNA, the CDR3 is TGTGCCTGGAGTGAACAAGGGCCCTACGAGCAGTACTTC. This translates into CAWSEQGPYEQYF.

J is TRBJ1-2 and V is TRBV28; D may be TRBD1 (6 bases). The V end lost 7 bases, the J end lost 3 bases, and 12 bases lay between the germline ends. The CDR3 length is 13 residues. Germline V gene sequence: CDR1 MDHEN, CDR2 SYDVKM. The CDR3 reads CASKRTDHYGYTF. CDR3 coding DNA: TGTGCCAGCAAAAGGACAGACCACTATGGCTACACCTTC.

The V gene is TRBV27, the J gene TRBJ1-2; 9 bases are a match to TRBD1. There are 13 residues in the CDR3. Germline CDR1 reads MNHEY; CDR2 reads SMNVEV (reference sequence). V was pared by 5 bases and J by 8 bases, with 6 bases of the junction left unmatched. The CDR3 loop is CASSTGGRRGYTF. CDR3 DNA: TGTGCCAGCAGTACAGGGGGCAGACGAGGCTACACCTTC.

The rearrangement links TRBV27 to TRBJ1-4; no clear D. Trimming left V 8 bases short and J 0 bases short, with 7 bases between. The CDR3 sequence is 13 residues long. Germline V gives CDR1 MNHEY, CDR2 SMNVEV (reference sequence). CDR3 coding DNA: TGTGCCAGCGGGAGGGCAACTAATGAAAAACTGTTTTTT. It yields the protein CASGRATNEKLFF.

The V call is TRBV2, the J call TRBJ1-2, with D unresolved. V lost 6 bases to trimming and J lost 1 base, with 12 bases between them. This CDR3 has 14 amino acids. Per the germline V gene, CDR1 is SNHLY and CDR2 is FYNNEI. The CDR3 nucleotides are TGTGCCAGCAGCCATGAGATGGGTAACTATGGCTACACCTTC. Amino acids: CASSHEMGNYGYTF.

This chain connects TRBV5-4 to TRBJ2-3; D unclear. CDR1 is SGHNT and CDR2 is YYREEE in the germline V gene (reference sequence). Trimming removed 1 base at V and 4 bases at J, with 4 bases between. The CDR3 spans 12 residues. The CDR3 loop is CASSLHADTQYF. DNA for the CDR3: TGTGCCAGCAGCTTGCACGCAGATACGCAGTATTTT.

This clonotype was counted once. V is TRBV9 and J is TRBJ1-6; TRBD1 aligns across 9 bases. Germline V gene lookup returns CDR1 SGDLS and CDR2 YYNGEE. The CDR3 is made up of 15 amino acids. Germline trimming cut 3 bases from V and 8 bases from J; bases unmatched to any gene: 6. The CDR3 DNA is TGTGCCAGCAGCGACGGACAGGGGTGGCATTCACCCCTCCACTTT. Protein: CASSDGQGWHSPLHF. The variable domain in full, with the rest retrieved from reference TRBV9 and TRBJ1-6, is DSGVTQTPKHLITATGQRVTLRCSPRSGDLSVYWYQQSLDQGLQFLIQYYNGEERAKGNILERFSAQQFPDLHSELNLSSLELGDSALYFCASSDGQGWHSPLHFGNGTRLTVT.

The V gene is TRBV5-6, the J gene TRBJ1-2; 8 bases are a match to TRBD1. The CDR3 has 17 residues. V shed 0 bases and J 4 bases; nucleotides not matched to a gene: 11. Germline values: CDR1 SGHDT, CDR2 YYEEEE. CDR3 sequence reads: CASSLVWDRLGVYGYTF. For the CDR3, the DNA is TGTGCCAGCAGCTTGGTGTGGGACAGGCTGGGCGTCTATGGCTACACCTTC.

This chain connects TRBV12-3 or TRBV12-4 to TRBJ1-2, with a weak D call TRBD1 (5 bases). The CDR3 has 15 residues. Trimming took 2 bases from V and 1 from J, leaving 11 bases between them. This CDR3 is CASSLRQGLNYGYTF. As DNA, the CDR3 is TGTGCCAGCAGTTTACGGCAGGGCCTTAACTATGGCTACACCTTC.

The table lists this clonotype with a count of one. The gene calls are TRBV2 and TRBJ2-7, with D maybe TRBD2 (6 bases). With 8 bases removed from V and 5 bases from J, the gap between germline ends came to 16 bases. Germline lookup yields CDR1 SNHLY and CDR2 FYNNEI. This CDR3 contains 13 residues. The CDR3 DNA follows: TGTGCCAGCCGCCGTTTGGGGGGAAACGAGCAGTACTTC. Amino acid sequence: CASRRLGGNEQYF.

The chain joins TRBV30 to TRBJ1-1, with D unresolved. Germline V gives CDR1 GTSNPN, CDR2 SVGIG (reference sequence). This CDR3 is 14 amino acids long. V was trimmed by 0 bases and J by 5 bases, leaving 13 bases between them. The CDR3 DNA reads TGTGCCTGGAGTGTAGGCCTAATAGGGACTGAAGCTTTCTTT. Amino acid sequence: CAWSVGLIGTEAFF.

The rearrangement links TRBV23-1 to TRBJ2-1; D may be TRBD1 (5 bases). TRBV23-1 is an open reading frame whose function is uncertain. The CDR3 totals 17 residues. Trimming took off 3 bases at V and 5 bases at J, with 20 bases between the two ends. The CDR3 coding sequence is TGCGCCAGCAGTCATCAGGGAATGGGCGTATCGGACAATGAGCAGTTCTTC. It encodes CASSHQGMGVSDNEQFF.

The genes are TRBV20-1 and TRBJ2-7, with D tentatively TRBD2 (6 bases). The CDR3 length is 13 residues. Germline CDR1 and CDR2: DFQATT and SNEGSKA (reference sequence). V was clipped by 2 bases and J by 6 bases, with 14 bases between them. This CDR3 reads CSARIGIGGEQYF. The CDR3 nucleotides read TGCAGTGCTAGAATCGGTATCGGGGGCGAGCAGTACTTC.